Below are 5 T cell receptor beta chains sequenced from a single sample in a study of shared clonotypes between healthy human individuals. Data came from immunoSEQ multiplex PCR; TCRdb stores just in-frame clones and leaves some out. The repertoire includes approximately 2,300,000 clones, 85% to 95% of them detected once, and roughly 0.34% sits in the top ten. What was sequenced was naive CD4+ T cells from PBMCs. Subset given: CD45RA+ positively selected. These receptors all come from a man in his late teens or twenties in good health. Some clones in this sample may be carry-over from other donors' samples.

This sequence joins TRBV28 and TRBJ2-1; D is uncertain. The germline CDR1 and CDR2 sequences are MDHEN and SYDVKM. V shed 5 bases and J shed 4 bases, with 21 bases lying between them. The CDR3 is made up of 17 amino acids. The CDR3 region is CASSRPKIQLRYNEQFF. The CDR3 DNA sequence: TGTGCCAGCAGTCGTCCCAAAATCCAGCTCAGGTACAATGAGCAGTTCTTC.

The chain joins TRBV15 to TRBJ1-2; perhaps TRBD1 as D (5 bases). Trimming left V 4 bases short and J 4 bases short, with 19 bases between. This CDR3 comprises 16 residues. Germline V gives CDR1 LNHNV, CDR2 YYDKDF (reference sequence). The CDR3 DNA reads as TGTGCCACCAGCACCACATCGGGACTGCCATTCTATGGCTACACCTTC. Its translation: CATSTTSGLPFYGYTF.

The chain combines TRBV6-5 with TRBJ2-1; no clear D. Germline V gives CDR1 MNHEY, CDR2 SVGAGI. Trimming removed 0 bases at V and 11 bases at J, with 11 bases between. The CDR3 consists of 13 residues. The CDR3 protein is CASSYSSAYQQFF. The CDR3 nucleotides read TGTGCCAGCAGTTACTCATCGGCATATCAGCAGTTCTTC.

The chain has TRBV7-8 and TRBJ2-7; 9 positions agree with TRBD1. The ends lost 4 bases at V and 0 bases at J; junction bases unmatched: 4. CDR3 length: 15 residues. From germline, CDR1 is SGHVS and CDR2 FQNEAQ. CDR3 residues: CASSSRDRASYEQYF. CDR3 in DNA: TGTGCCAGCAGCTCCCGGGACAGGGCCTCCTACGAGCAGTACTTC.

The rearrangement joins TRBV5-1 to TRBJ2-7, with D perhaps TRBD1 or TRBD2 (5 bases each). V gave up 0 bases and J gave up 3 bases, with 10 bases separating them. CDR1 SGHRS and CDR2 YFSETQ come from the germline V gene. CDR3 length equals 14 residues. CDR3 sequence: CASSLAGTVYEQYF. The CDR3, as DNA: TGCGCCAGCAGCTTGGCGGGGACCGTCTACGAGCAGTACTTC.